Below are 13 T cell receptor beta chains sequenced from a single sample in a study of T cell repertoires in cytomegalovirus infection. MiXCR, run by TCRdb on the reads, gives a single entry per CDR3 protein. The top ten hold 58% of the sample, which has approximately 110,000 distinct CDR3 sequences, 32% seen once. Antigens for these TCRs are unknown. Sequenced material: CD8+ T cells from cultured PBMCs, taken from culture after CMV antigen stimulation. These receptors all come from a human donor in good health (CMV status not recorded). Some clones in this sample may be carry-over from other donors' samples.

This clonotype has at least ten counts. The chain has TRBV7-6 and TRBJ1-1, with D perhaps TRBD1 (6 bases). This CDR3 region has 13 residues. With 3 bases removed from V and 2 bases from J, the gap between germline ends came to 7 bases. CDR1 and CDR2 from the germline V gene are SGHVS and FNYEAQ. CDR3 sequence (DNA): TGTGCCAGCAGCTTGACAGGAAACACTGAAGCTTTCTTT. It specifies CASSLTGNTEAFF. Supplemented by reference TRBV7-6 and TRBJ1-1, the full variable domain reads GAGVSQSPRYKVTKRGQDVALRCDPISGHVSLYWYRQALGQGPEFLTYFNYEAQQDKSGLPNDRFSAERPEGSISTLTIQRTEQRDSAMYRCASSLTGNTEAFFGQGTRLTVV.

This chain joins TRBV24-1 and TRBJ2-2, with D unresolved. The CDR3 contains 13 residues. V lost 0 bases, J lost 7 bases, and 5 bases lay in between. Germline V gene lookup returns CDR1 KGHDR and CDR2 SFDVKD. The CDR3 is CATSDLQSGELFF. The DNA of the CDR3 is TGTGCCACCAGTGATTTGCAAAGCGGGGAGCTGTTTTTT.

This clonotype was observed a few times. The genes are TRBV4-1 and TRBJ2-1, with 9 nucleotides matching TRBD2. The CDR3 contains 16 residues. After removal of 0 bases from V and 6 bases from J, the junction contained 6 bases not matched to a gene. The V gene's germline CDR1 is MGHRA and CDR2 YSYEKL. In DNA, the CDR3 is TGCGCCAGCAGCCAAGAACCCGGCGGGGGGGCCAATGAGCAGTTCTTC. It translates to CASSQEPGGGANEQFF.

The chain is built from TRBV4-3 and TRBJ2-7; 9 positions agree with TRBD2. The CDR3 runs to 17 residues. After removal of 0 bases from V and 1 base from J, the junction contained 7 bases not matched to a gene. Looked up from germline, CDR1 is LGHNA and CDR2 is YSLEER. DNA for the CDR3: TGCGCCAGCAGCCAAGACCGGGCTAGCGGGGCGTCCTACGAGCAGTACTTC. Translation: CASSQDRASGASYEQYF.

The rearrangement joins TRBV5-4 to TRBJ1-6; D might be TRBD1 (5 bases). Germline CDR1 SGHNT, CDR2 YYREEE (reference sequence). Between the trimmed V and J ends, which lost 4 bases and 6 bases, there was a span of 11 bases. This CDR3 spans 14 amino acids. Written as DNA, the CDR3 is TGTGCCAGCAGCCCGGGACGTACTAATTCACCCCTCCACTTT. It is translated as CASSPGRTNSPLHF. Full variable domain (rest looked up from reference TRBV5-4 and TRBJ1-6): ETGVTQSPTHLIKTRGQQVTLRCSSQSGHNTVSWYQQALGQGPQFIFQYYREEENGRGNFPPRFSGLQFPNYSSELNVNALELDDSALYLCASSPGRTNSPLHFGNGTRLTVT.

This clonotype occurred many times. The junction does not match germline at one end; this may be a read error. The rearrangement uses TRBV3-1 and TRBJ1-6; 7 nucleotides line up with TRBD1. The length of the CDR3 is 16 residues. The V gene's germline CDR1 is LGHDT and CDR2 YNNKEL (reference sequence). The CDR3 DNA reads as TGTGCCAGCACCCAACTACCGGGACAGAATAATTCACCCCTCCACTTT. It specifies CASTQLPGQNNSPLHF.

The chain couples TRBV12-3 or TRBV12-4 to TRBJ1-2; 7 bases are shared with TRBD1. This CDR3 is 16 amino acids long. The V and J ends lost 3 bases and 6 bases, in that order; junction bases with no gene match: 13. DNA for the CDR3: TGTGCCAGCAGTTTGGGTGTATGGCCAGGGGGGGATGGCTACACCTTC. Translated: CASSLGVWPGGDGYTF.

The J gene is TRBJ2-7, the V gene TRBV28, with 7 bases lining up with TRBD2. V shed 5 bases, J shed 13 bases, and the junction held 20 bases outside the gene matches. The CDR3 is made up of 15 amino acids. Germline loops: CDR1 MDHEN, CDR2 SYDVKM. The DNA for the CDR3 is TGTGCCAGCAGTCTAGAATCCTTGGGGGGGAGCAAACCCTACTTC. Encoded protein: CASSLESLGGSKPYF.

CDR3 loop: CASIGQGDTIYF. The CDR3 DNA follows: TGTGCCAGCATCGGGCAGGGGGACACCATATATTTT. The chain employs TRBV7-9 and TRBJ1-3, with TRBD1 matching over 7 bases. The V segment lost 7 bases and the J segment 8 bases; nucleotides outside the gene matches: 5. This CDR3 is 12 amino acids long. Germline lookup yields CDR1 SEHNR and CDR2 FQNEAQ (reference sequence).

The CDR3 DNA follows: TGTGCCAGCAGCCGCCGGAACCCGTCGTTTGGCTACACCTTC. Protein sequence: CASSRRNPSFGYTF. V gene TRBV6-2 or TRBV6-3 combines with J gene TRBJ1-2; D is ambiguous. V shed 6 bases and J shed 7 bases, with 18 bases lying between them. CDR1 and CDR2 (germline): MNHEY, SVGEGT. The CDR3 runs 14 residues.

In its sample, this clonotype was seen a few times. The gene calls are TRBV19 and TRBJ1-5; D is perhaps TRBD1 (5 bases). CDR1 and CDR2 from the germline V gene are LNHDA and SQIVND (reference sequence). The ends were cut back, 2 bases at V and 1 base at J, with 9 bases in the middle. The CDR3 is 15 residues long. This chain's CDR3 is CASSIWGTSNQPQHF. Here the CDR3 DNA reads TGTGCCAGTAGTATATGGGGGACGAGCAATCAGCCCCAGCATTTT.

The rearrangement joins TRBV7-9 to TRBJ2-5; TRBD1 or TRBD2 may be the D gene (5 bases each). V lost 5 bases and J 4 bases, leaving 11 bases between the germline ends. The CDR3 has 13 residues. Germline V gives CDR1 SEHNR, CDR2 FQNEAQ (reference sequence). CDR3 protein: CASSQVGGETQYF. For the CDR3, the DNA is TGTGCCAGCAGCCAGGTTGGGGGAGAGACCCAGTACTTC.

This clonotype was counted between two and nine times. This rearrangement joins TRBV10-3 to TRBJ2-7; 7 bases fit TRBD1. V dropped 10 bases and J dropped 4; count of bases not matched to a gene: 16. Germline V gene sequence: CDR1 ENHRY, CDR2 SYGVKD. This CDR3 has 15 amino acids. CDR3 sequence: CATALDETGRYEQYF. CDR3 DNA: TGTGCCACGGCACTTGACGAGACAGGGCGGTACGAGCAGTACTTC.